A selection of T cell receptor beta chains follows, all from one sample in a study of spatial heterogeneity in lung cancer. TCRdb fed the 5' RACE reads into MiXCR, producing one record per CDR3 protein. The table lists more than 15,000 distinct CDR3 sequences, 6.2% of them singletons. The starting material was lung tumor tissue, obtained at surgery. The source of these receptors is a male donor with early-stage non-small cell lung cancer. Both conserved end residues are part of each CDR3. A D gene is named only where the DNA matches it firmly. The size field reads once, few or many counts, or a class when the clone is expanded.

V gene	J gene	D gene	clone size	CDR3 DNA	CDR3 protein
TRBV10-3	TRBJ1-3	TRBD1	many	TGTGCCATCAGTGAGTCCGGGACAGGGATTGCTGGAAACACCATATATTTT	CAISESGTGIAGNTIYF
TRBV28	TRBJ2-3	-	many	TGTGCCAGCAGTTTACTAGATACGCAGTATTTT	CASSLLDTQYF
TRBV7-6	TRBJ2-2	-	medium-sized	TGTGCCAGCAGCTTACTGTCTAGCGCGAACACCGGGGAGCTGTTTTTT	CASSLLSSANTGELFF
TRBV7-9	TRBJ1-5	TRBD1	many	TGTGCCAGCAGTCAGACAGGGGACCAGCCCCAGCATTTT	CASSQTGDQPQHF
TRBV29-1	TRBJ2-5	-	many	TGCAGCGTTGTGGGGGGAACGACCCAGTACTTC	CSVVGGTTQYF
TRBV4-2	TRBJ1-6	-	many	TGTGCCAGCAGCCAAGATGGGGGTGAACCAGGTTCACCCCTCCACTTT	CASSQDGGEPGSPLHF
TRBV5-1	TRBJ2-7	-	many	TGCGCCAGCAGCATCTCCGGGACGAAAATCTACGAGCAGTACTTC	CASSISGTKIYEQYF
TRBV12-3/TRBV12-4	TRBJ1-1	-	many	TGTGCCAGCACCTCCTGGTATGAAGCTTTCTTT	CASTSWYEAFF
TRBV28	TRBJ2-5	-	many	TGTGCCAGCAGTTTGCCAGCGACAGAGACCCAGTACTTC	CASSLPATETQYF
TRBV28	TRBJ2-7	-	many	TGTGCCAGCGCCCTTGAATCCTACGAGCAGTACTTC	CASALESYEQYF